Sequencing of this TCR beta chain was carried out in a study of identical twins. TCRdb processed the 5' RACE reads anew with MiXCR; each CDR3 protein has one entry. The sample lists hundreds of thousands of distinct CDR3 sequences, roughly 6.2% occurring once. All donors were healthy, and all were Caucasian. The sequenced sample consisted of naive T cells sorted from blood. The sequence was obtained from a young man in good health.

The DNA of the CDR3 is TGTGCCAGCAGCTTAGCAGGCCTCCAGGAAAACGGGAGGGAGGGATACCACTCCTACAATGAGCAGTTCTTC. Its translation: CASSLAGLQENGREGYHSYNEQFF. The chain carries TRBV7-4 and TRBJ2-1; 8 nucleotides align to TRBD2. The trim removed 0 bases at V and 0 bases at J, leaving 25 bases unmatched. CDR3 length: 24 residues. Germline CDR1 and CDR2: SGHVT and SQSDAQ.